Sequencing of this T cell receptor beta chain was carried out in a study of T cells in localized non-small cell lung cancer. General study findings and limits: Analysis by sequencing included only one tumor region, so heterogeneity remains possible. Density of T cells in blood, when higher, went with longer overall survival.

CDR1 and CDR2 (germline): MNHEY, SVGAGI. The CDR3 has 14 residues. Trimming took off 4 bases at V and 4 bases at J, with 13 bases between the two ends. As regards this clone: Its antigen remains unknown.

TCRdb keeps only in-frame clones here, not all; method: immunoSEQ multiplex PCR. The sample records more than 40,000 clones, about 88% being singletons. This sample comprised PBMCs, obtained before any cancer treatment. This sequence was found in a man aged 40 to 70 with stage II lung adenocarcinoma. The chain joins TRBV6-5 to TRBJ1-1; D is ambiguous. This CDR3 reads CASSLDGSGTEAFF. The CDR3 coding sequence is TGTGCCAGCAGTTTAGACGGGTCGGGCACTGAAGCTTTCTTT.